This is a list of T cell receptor beta chains from one sample in a study of regulatory T cells in long-lasting Graves disease. TCRdb called the multiplex PCR reads again in MiXCR, with one record for every CDR3 protein. This table holds 250,000 to 300,000 distinct CDR3 sequences, 15% to 20% found once. In addition, the sample was reused for a study of T cells in Graves' hyperthyroidism and ophthalmopathy.

This material consisted of peripheral blood mononuclear cells (PBMCs), taken at new diagnosis, from a patient treated with antithyroid drugs. The receptors derive from a woman aged 25 to 39 with Graves disease. The CDR3 runs from the conserved cysteine through the conserved F or W. D genes are given only for firm matches. The size field is filled for only some rows; it gives once, few, many or a size class.

CDR3: CSAHRLAGAETQYF
DNA: TGCAGTGCCCATCGACTAGCGGGGGCCGAGACCCAGTACTTC
V: TRBV20-1
size: many
D: TRBD2
J: TRBJ2-5

CDR3: CASSPYRVNTEAFF
DNA: TGTGCCAGCAGTCCGTACAGGGTGAACACTGAAGCTTTCTTT
V: TRBV12-3/TRBV12-4
size: many
D: -
J: TRBJ1-1

CDR3: CASSQTSPGQGIEQFF
DNA: TGTGCCAGCAGTCAAACTTCTCCGGGACAGGGCATCGAGCAGTTCTTC
V: TRBV27
size: -
D: TRBD1
J: TRBJ2-1

CDR3: CAIKDTPSTDTQYF
DNA: TGTGCCATCAAGGATACCCCTAGCACAGATACGCAGTATTTT
V: TRBV10-3
size: few
D: -
J: TRBJ2-3

CDR3: CASRIQGPNEKLFF
DNA: TGTGCCAGCAGAATACAGGGCCCTAATGAAAAACTGTTTTTT
V: TRBV6-4
size: -
D: -
J: TRBJ1-4

CDR3: CATSDPGQGRTGELFF
DNA: TGTGCCACCAGTGATCCAGGACAGGGTCGGACCGGGGAGCTGTTTTTT
V: TRBV24-1
size: many
D: TRBD1
J: TRBJ2-2

CDR3: CASSLKVQETQYF
DNA: TGTGCCAGCAGCTTAAAGGTCCAAGAGACCCAGTACTTC
V: TRBV7-9
size: many
D: -
J: TRBJ2-5

CDR3: CASSLIAGWKAMTYNEQFF
DNA: TGTGCCAGCAGCTTAATTGCGGGGTGGAAAGCAATGACCTACAATGAGCAGTTCTTC
V: TRBV7-9
size: many
D: -
J: TRBJ2-1

CDR3: CASSYRGGNTEAFF
DNA: TGTGCCAGCAGCTACAGGGGGGGTAACACTGAAGCTTTCTTT
V: TRBV2
size: many
D: TRBD1
J: TRBJ1-1

CDR3: CASLIGAWGGTEAFF
DNA: TGTGCCAGCCTGATCGGGGCGTGGGGGGGCACTGAAGCTTTCTTT
V: TRBV2
size: many
D: -
J: TRBJ1-1

CDR3: CASSYLPYQQGPKEGYTF
DNA: TGCGCCAGCAGCTACCTACCTTACCAACAGGGACCGAAGGAAGGCTACACCTTC
V: TRBV5-1
size: many
D: -
J: TRBJ1-2

CDR3: CASGLIHGRENTEAFF
DNA: TGTGCTAGTGGTTTGATCCATGGACGGGAGAACACTGAAGCTTTCTTT
V: TRBV12-5
size: few
D: -
J: TRBJ1-1

CDR3: CASSGTALGEQETQYF
DNA: TGTGCCAGTAGCGGGACTGCGCTAGGGGAGCAAGAGACCCAGTACTTC
V: TRBV19
size: -
D: -
J: TRBJ2-5

CDR3: CASSPPVGTAYGFEAFF
DNA: TGTGCCAGCTCACCACCGGTTGGGACAGCTTATGGATTTGAAGCTTTCTTT
V: TRBV18
size: few
D: TRBD1
J: TRBJ1-1

CDR3: CASSFSQVGYTF
DNA: TGTGCCAGCAGCTTTAGTCAGGTTGGCTACACCTTC
V: TRBV7-9
size: many
D: -
J: TRBJ1-2

CDR3: CASSRTRNNEQFF
DNA: TGTGCCAGCAGCCGAACTAGAAACAATGAGCAGTTCTTC
V: TRBV3-1
size: many
D: -
J: TRBJ2-1

CDR3: CASTSGGRGYTF
DNA: TGTGCCAGCACCTCGGGGGGAAGGGGCTACACCTTC
V: TRBV6-1
size: -
D: -
J: TRBJ1-2

CDR3: CASSSRAPEAFF
DNA: TGTGCCAGCAGCTCCCGGGCCCCTGAAGCTTTCTTT
V: TRBV13
size: many
D: -
J: TRBJ1-1

CDR3: CANSPYDISGAFF
DNA: TGCGCCAACAGTCCTTATGATATCTCTGGAGCTTTCTTT
V: TRBV10-1
size: once
D: -
J: TRBJ1-1

CDR3: CASSQEGQVISYEQYF
DNA: TGCGCCAGCAGCCAAGAGGGACAGGTAATTTCCTACGAGCAGTACTTC
V: TRBV4-1
size: many
D: TRBD1
J: TRBJ2-7

CDR3: CASRREQSDTQYF
DNA: TGCGCCAGCAGGAGGGAGCAATCCGATACGCAGTATTTT
V: TRBV5-1
size: -
D: -
J: TRBJ2-3

CDR3: CSARTGGDYGYTF
DNA: TGCAGTGCAAGGACAGGGGGCGACTATGGCTACACCTTC
V: TRBV20-1
size: many
D: TRBD1
J: TRBJ1-2

CDR3: CASRTDGTNEKLFF
DNA: TGTGCCAGCAGGACAGATGGAACTAATGAAAAACTGTTTTTT
V: TRBV6-2/TRBV6-3
size: many
D: -
J: TRBJ1-4

CDR3: CASARESGYEQYF
DNA: TGTGCCAGCGCCCGGGAATCAGGCTACGAGCAGTACTTC
V: TRBV6-1
size: many
D: -
J: TRBJ2-7

CDR3: CSARDQGSLTYEQYF
DNA: TGCAGTGCTAGAGATCAGGGTTCTCTCACCTACGAGCAGTACTTC
V: TRBV20-1
size: few
D: -
J: TRBJ2-7

CDR3: CSATGTSGGIYTQYF
DNA: TGCAGTGCCACCGGGACTAGCGGGGGGATATATACGCAGTATTTT
V: TRBV20-1
size: many
D: TRBD2
J: TRBJ2-3

CDR3: CAGSLGQSNTEAFF
DNA: TGCGCCGGCAGCTTGGGTCAGTCGAACACTGAAGCTTTCTTC
V: TRBV5-1
size: once
D: -
J: TRBJ1-1

CDR3: CSGTRGGNTIYF
DNA: TGCAGCGGGACCAGGGGGGGAAACACCATATATTTT
V: TRBV29-1
size: many
D: TRBD1
J: TRBJ1-3

CDR3: CASSSGTTGNTIYF
DNA: TGTGCCAGCAGCTCAGGGACGACTGGAAACACCATATATTTT
V: TRBV11-2
size: many
D: -
J: TRBJ1-3

CDR3: CASSQDRRLADQETQYF
DNA: TGTGCCAGCAGCCAAGATAGGAGACTAGCCGACCAAGAGACCCAGTACTTC
V: TRBV3-1
size: many
D: TRBD2
J: TRBJ2-5

CDR3: CASSLADRAPEAFF
DNA: TGTGCCAGCAGCTTGGCCGACAGGGCCCCTGAAGCTTTCTTT
V: TRBV7-8
size: -
D: TRBD1
J: TRBJ1-1

CDR3: CASSPQIQGANYGYTF
DNA: TGTGCCTCTTCACCCCAAATACAGGGGGCTAACTATGGCTACACCTTC
V: TRBV5-5
size: many
D: TRBD1
J: TRBJ1-2

CDR3: CASSERKTGNTIYF
DNA: TGTGCCAGCAGTGAAAGGAAAACTGGAAACACCATATATTTT
V: TRBV6-1
size: many
D: -
J: TRBJ1-3

CDR3: CSARSVGEQYF
DNA: TGCAGTGCTCGGTCAGTCGGCGAGCAGTACTTC
V: TRBV20-1
size: many
D: -
J: TRBJ2-7

CDR3: CASSLGATNTEAFF
DNA: TGTGCCAGCAGCTTAGGGGCCACGAACACTGAAGCTTTCTTT
V: TRBV7-9
size: -
D: -
J: TRBJ1-1

CDR3: CASSRGQSSYNEQFF
DNA: TGTGCCAGCAGCAGAGGACAGAGCTCCTACAATGAGCAGTTCTTC
V: TRBV9
size: many
D: -
J: TRBJ2-1

CDR3: CSASGAPGGALSTDTQYF
DNA: TGCAGTGCTAGTGGGGCACCGGGGGGAGCCCTTAGCACAGATACGCAGTATTTT
V: TRBV20-1
size: many
D: TRBD2
J: TRBJ2-3

CDR3: CASRRIDRGNQPQHF
DNA: TGTGCCAGTAGGCGGATTGACAGGGGGAATCAGCCCCAGCATTTT
V: TRBV19
size: -
D: TRBD1
J: TRBJ1-5

CDR3: CASSGQGARGNTIYF
DNA: TGTGCCAGCAGCGGACAGGGGGCGAGGGGAAACACCATATATTTT
V: TRBV14
size: -
D: TRBD1
J: TRBJ1-3

CDR3: CASSPVLTSGREQYF
DNA: TGTGCCAGCAGCCCCGTCTTGACTAGCGGGAGGGAGCAGTACTTC
V: TRBV7-8
size: -
D: TRBD2
J: TRBJ2-7

CDR3: CASSLVRTALFHTEAFF
DNA: TGTGCCAGCAGCCTCGTCAGGACAGCCCTGTTTCACACTGAAGCTTTCTTT
V: TRBV7-2
size: many
D: -
J: TRBJ1-1

CDR3: CAGKARADQPQHF
DNA: TGTGCCGGGAAGGCCAGGGCGGACCAGCCCCAGCATTTT
V: TRBV6-1
size: many
D: -
J: TRBJ1-5

CDR3: CASSELRTGELFF
DNA: TGTGCCAGCAGTGAATTACGAACCGGGGAGCTGTTTTTT
V: TRBV6-1
size: once
D: -
J: TRBJ2-2

CDR3: CASSADSGGNEQFF
DNA: TGTGCCAGCAGCGCAGACAGCGGGGGCAATGAGCAGTTCTTC
V: TRBV7-2
size: -
D: TRBD2
J: TRBJ2-1

CDR3: CSARDRRRSTNEKLFF
DNA: TGCAGTGCTAGAGATCGACGAAGGTCGACTAATGAAAAACTGTTTTTT
V: TRBV20-1
size: many
D: -
J: TRBJ1-4

CDR3: CASSLGVGVNTGELFF
DNA: TGTGCCAGCAGCTTAGGGGTAGGGGTCAACACCGGGGAGCTGTTTTTT
V: TRBV11-1
size: many
D: -
J: TRBJ2-2

CDR3: CAKGGQVEGSPLHF
DNA: TGTGCCAAAGGCGGACAGGTTGAGGGTTCACCCCTCCACTTT
V: TRBV2
size: many
D: TRBD1
J: TRBJ1-6

CDR3: CSARAGQANYGYTF
DNA: TGCAGTGCTAGAGCTGGACAGGCTAACTATGGCTACACCTTC
V: TRBV20-1
size: many
D: TRBD1
J: TRBJ1-2

CDR3: CASRPPHYGYTF
DNA: TGTGCCAGCAGGCCTCCCCACTATGGCTACACCTTC
V: TRBV12-3/TRBV12-4
size: -
D: -
J: TRBJ1-2

CDR3: CASSGRTETTGELFF
DNA: TGTGCCAGCAGTGGGCGGACGGAAACCACCGGGGAGCTGTTTTTT
V: TRBV2
size: many
D: -
J: TRBJ2-2

CDR3: CASSLTLGLAEAFF
DNA: TGTGCCAGCAGCTTAACCCTGGGGCTGGCTGAAGCTTTCTTT
V: TRBV5-1
size: many
D: -
J: TRBJ1-1

CDR3: CASRTSGSPTYEQYF
DNA: TGTGCCAGCCGGACTAGCGGGAGTCCGACCTACGAGCAGTACTTC
V: TRBV6-1
size: -
D: TRBD2
J: TRBJ2-7

CDR3: CASSETREVHYGYTF
DNA: TGTGCCAGCAGTGAAACAAGGGAGGTTCACTATGGCTACACCTTC
V: TRBV25-1
size: many
D: -
J: TRBJ1-2